The 8 T cell receptor beta chains in this list originate from one sample, sequenced in a study of blood T cells in healthy people across ages. A second PCR of about 6 to 12 cycles used a sample-barcoded 5' primer and a J-beta primer mix. TCRdb ran MiXCR on the 5' RACE reads and lists one entry per CDR3 protein. The table includes about 940,000 distinct CDR3 sequences, 40% to 60% detected once. What was sequenced was blood. These receptors came from a man in his thirties or forties in good health.

In this sample, this clonotype turned up many times. The V gene is TRBV29-1, the J gene TRBJ2-3; D may match TRBD1 or TRBD2 (5 bases each). Looked up from germline, CDR1 is SQVTM and CDR2 is ANQGSEA. V shed 1 base and J shed 6 bases, with 5 bases lying between them. CDR3 length equals 11 residues. CDR3 loop: CSVEGGDTQYF. The CDR3 region has the DNA TGCAGCGTTGAAGGGGGGGATACGCAGTATTTT.

The chain uses TRBV27 and TRBJ2-5; the D gene is possibly TRBD2 (5 bases). The better agreement between TRBJ2-4 and the DNA end casts doubt on the J call. Per the germline V gene, CDR1 is MNHEY and CDR2 is SMNVEV (reference sequence). The CDR3 consists of 14 residues. CDR3 amino acids: CASTPADDLNIQYF. The CDR3 bases are TGTGCCAGCACCCCAGCGGACGACTTGAACATTCAGTACTTC.

The chain joins TRBV7-6 to TRBJ2-1, with TRBD1 as a possible D gene (6 bases). The V end was cut by 2 bases, the J end by 0 bases, with 11 bases between. Germline V gives CDR1 SGHVS, CDR2 FNYEAQ. The CDR3 consists of 16 residues. CDR3 sequence reads: CASSLTGKSSYNEQFF. CDR3 in DNA: TGTGCCAGCAGCTTAACAGGGAAGAGCTCCTACAATGAGCAGTTCTTC.

The chain uses TRBV20-1 and TRBJ2-5; TRBD1 is a possible D gene (5 bases). Matching the DNA end better, TRBJ2-7 makes the J call doubtful. The CDR3 is made up of 11 amino acids. Germline assignment: CDR1 DFQATT and CDR2 SNEGSKA (reference sequence). CDR3 amino acids: CSARRQNEQYF. Here the CDR3 DNA reads TGCAGTGCTCGCCGACAGAACGAGCAGTACTTC.

This clonotype was seen more than once but under ten times. The V call is TRBV30, the J call TRBJ2-5; perhaps TRBD1 as D (6 bases). V was pared by 5 bases and J by 4 bases, with 14 bases between. There are 13 residues in the CDR3. Germline values: CDR1 GTSNPN, CDR2 SVGIG (reference sequence). CDR3 nucleotide sequence: TGTGCCTGGCTCACCCAGGGGAGAGAGACCCAGTACTTC. Protein sequence: CAWLTQGRETQYF.

The genes are TRBV4-1 and TRBJ2-1; the match to TRBD2 covers 9 bases. V shed 4 bases, J shed 2 bases, and the junction held 9 bases outside the gene matches. The germline CDR1 and CDR2 sequences are MGHRA and YSYEKL. The CDR3 contains 17 residues. The CDR3 spells CASSPGTSPLTYNEQFF. The CDR3 coding sequence is TGCGCCAGCAGCCCAGGGACTAGCCCCTTGACCTACAATGAGCAGTTCTTC.

V usage is TRBV3-1 and J usage is TRBJ2-1; tentatively, D is TRBD1 or TRBD2 (5 bases each). CDR1 is LGHDT, CDR2 YNNKEL, per germline (reference sequence). This CDR3 contains 14 residues. Deletions cut 4 bases from V and 6 bases from J, with 13 bases between. CDR3 protein: CASSLAFGGNEQFF. In nucleotides, the CDR3 is TGTGCCAGCAGCCTAGCCTTTGGGGGCAATGAGCAGTTCTTC.

The chain has TRBV6-5 and TRBJ2-1, with TRBD2 matching 7 bases. CDR1 and CDR2 (germline): MNHEY, SVGAGI. This CDR3 comprises 17 residues. V trimming: 0 bases; J trimming: 8 bases; junction bases outside the gene matches: 13. CDR3 loop: CASSYSPALVLADEQFF. The CDR3 nucleotides are TGTGCCAGCAGTTACTCGCCCGCACTAGTCCTAGCGGATGAGCAGTTCTTC.